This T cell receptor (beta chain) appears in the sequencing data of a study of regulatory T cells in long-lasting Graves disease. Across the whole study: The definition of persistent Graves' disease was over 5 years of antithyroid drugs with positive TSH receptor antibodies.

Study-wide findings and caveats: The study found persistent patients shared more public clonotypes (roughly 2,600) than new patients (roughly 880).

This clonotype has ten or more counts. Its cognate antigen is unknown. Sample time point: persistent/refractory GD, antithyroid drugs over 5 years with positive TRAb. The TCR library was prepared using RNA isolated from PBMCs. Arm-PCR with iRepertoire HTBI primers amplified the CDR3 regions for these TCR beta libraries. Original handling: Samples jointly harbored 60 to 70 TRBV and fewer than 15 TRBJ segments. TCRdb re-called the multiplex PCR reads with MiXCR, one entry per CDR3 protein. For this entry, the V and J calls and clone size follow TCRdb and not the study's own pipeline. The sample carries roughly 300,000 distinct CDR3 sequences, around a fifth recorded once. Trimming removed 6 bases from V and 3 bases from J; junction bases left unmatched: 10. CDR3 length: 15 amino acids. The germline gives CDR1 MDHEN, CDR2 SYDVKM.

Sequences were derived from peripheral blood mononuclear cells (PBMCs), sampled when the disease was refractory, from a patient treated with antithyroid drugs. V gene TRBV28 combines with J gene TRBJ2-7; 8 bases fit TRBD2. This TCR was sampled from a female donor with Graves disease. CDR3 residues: CASSPSGGVGYEQYF. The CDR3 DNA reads TGTGCCAGCAGCCCATCCGGGGGGGTGGGCTACGAGCAGTACTTC.